This TCR beta chain emerged from a study of blood T cells in healthy people across ages. The study's findings and limits: Those diversity estimates obtained from one million T cells were thought to be underestimates.

Worth noting for this clonotype: The antigen is undetermined.

The authors ran a second PCR of 7 to 11 cycles using a sample-barcoded 5' primer and a J-beta primer mix. Tags on each cDNA molecule came from a template-switch adaptor with 12 random nucleotides. Via MiXCR, TCRdb re-called the 5' RACE reads, giving one row per CDR3 protein. The table lists 1,300,000 or so distinct CDR3 sequences, roughly 64% of them singletons. Sample donors were healthy Caucasian individuals that came from Russia, aged 6 to 90. Between the trimmed V and J ends, which lost 6 bases and 7 bases, there was a span of 28 bases. Germline V lookup: CDR1 MNHNS, CDR2 SASEGT. There are 17 residues in the CDR3.

V and J are TRBV6-1 and TRBJ2-7; maybe TRBD1 (5 bases). The TCR was taken from a young man in good health. Input material: blood. The DNA of the CDR3 is TGTGCCAGCAGAGGCACCATCGACAGTACATCCTACAATGAGCAGTACTTC. The encoded protein is CASRGTIDSTSYNEQYF.